Following are 3 T cell receptor beta chains from one sample sequenced in a study of blood T cells in healthy people across ages. Sample-barcoded 5' priming and a J-beta primer mix drove a second PCR of roughly 6 to 12 cycles. TCRdb used MiXCR to reprocess the 5' RACE reads, holding one entry per CDR3 protein. Of hundreds of thousands of distinct CDR3 sequences in the sample, around 48% were seen once. Sequenced input: blood. The source of these receptors is a man younger than 40 in good health.

This rearrangement joins TRBV4-3 to TRBJ2-7; weak D call: TRBD1 (6 bases). This CDR3 has 13 residues. Germline assignment: CDR1 LGHNA and CDR2 YSLEER. Trimming cost V 8 bases and J 3 bases, with 14 bases left between them. CDR3 sequence: CASATGLNYEQYF. Written as DNA, the CDR3 is TGCGCCAGCGCCACAGGGTTGAACTACGAGCAGTACTTC.

Here the CDR3 DNA reads TGTGCCAGCAGTCGGGACAGGGCAGGAGGAGAGACCCAGTACTTC. Translated, it gives CASSRDRAGGETQYF. This chain joins TRBV12-3 or TRBV12-4 and TRBJ2-5, with 9 nucleotides matching TRBD1. This CDR3 region has 15 residues. The J segment lost 4 bases and the V segment lost 5 bases, leaving 8 bases of the junction unmatched.

CDR3 region: CASSRQGGIGYEQYF. The CDR3 coding sequence is TGTGCCAGCAGTAGACAGGGAGGGATCGGCTACGAGCAGTACTTC. This rearrangement joins TRBV12-3 or TRBV12-4 to TRBJ2-7; D is perhaps TRBD1 or TRBD2 (7 bases each). Between the trimmed V and J ends, which lost 5 bases and 3 bases, there was a span of 17 bases. The CDR3 sequence is 15 residues long.